What follows are 32 T cell receptor beta chains derived from one specimen sequenced in a study of beta chain features in type 1 diabetes. No antigen has been assigned to these receptors. Study results and caveats: For Type 1 diabetes patients, all four CD4+ subsets carried TCRB CDR3s that were moderately but significantly shorter.

Every bit of the isolated RNA underwent reverse transcription, so sequencing read expressed TCRB transcripts. Measured with immunoSEQ multiplex PCR; TCRdb has only the in-frame clones, and not every one. This sample yields roughly 150,000 clones, of which 6.5% to 10% are seen a single time; approximately 0.54% belongs to the top ten. The sequenced sample was central memory CD4+ T cells from blood. The receptors were gathered from a woman aged 18-35 years with type 1 diabetes.

The chain employs TRBV7-9 and TRBJ1-2, with 10 bases matching TRBD1. CDR3 size: 16 residues. Germline assignment: CDR1 SEHNR and CDR2 FQNEAQ (reference sequence). After removal of 4 bases from V and 4 bases from J, the junction contained 9 bases not matched to a gene. The CDR3 loop reads CASSSEGTGVVYGYTF. CDR3 in DNA: TGTGCCAGCAGCTCTGAGGGGACAGGGGTGGTCTATGGCTACACCTTC.

The chain recombines TRBV7-3 with TRBJ2-5; 9 bases align to TRBD2. Per the germline V gene, CDR1 is SGHTA and CDR2 is FQGTGA. The CDR3 totals 15 residues. V lost 5 bases and J lost 4; bases outside the gene matches: 8. The CDR3 reads CASSQIAGGGETQYF. Written as DNA, the CDR3 is TGTGCCAGCAGCCAGATCGCGGGGGGGGGAGAGACCCAGTACTTC.

This rearrangement joins TRBV6-5 to TRBJ1-1; D remains unclear. Germline assignment: CDR1 MNHEY and CDR2 SVGAGI. The CDR3 loop spans 16 amino acids. V lost 0 bases to trimming and J lost 6 bases, with 17 bases between them. The CDR3 nucleotides are TGTGCCAGCAGTTACTCGAGACGGGTTTGGGAGGCTGAAGCTTTCTTT. Its protein product is CASSYSRRVWEAEAFF.

This clone was counted a few times. The chain carries TRBV5-8 and TRBJ2-7, with D hard to call. Trimming shortened V by 3 bases and J by 2 bases, and 3 bases separated the two germline ends. CDR1 SGHTS and CDR2 YDEGEE come from the germline V gene. The CDR3 totals 11 residues. CDR3: CASSSTYEQYF. The CDR3 DNA follows: TGTGCCAGCAGCTCTACCTACGAGCAGTACTTC.

This sequence joins TRBV4-3 and TRBJ1-4; maybe TRBD1 (5 bases). V lost 2 bases and J lost 5, with 9 bases in between. The CDR3 totals 14 residues. CDR1 and CDR2 (germline): LGHNA, YSLEER. This chain's CDR3 is CASSQLGHNEKLFF. The CDR3 nucleotides are TGCGCCAGCAGCCAACTTGGACACAATGAAAAACTGTTTTTT.

This clone was observed a few times. The chain carries TRBV15 and TRBJ1-3; tentative D call: TRBD1 (6 bases). Per germline, CDR1 LNHNV and CDR2 YYDKDF (reference sequence). The CDR3 runs to 17 residues. The V end was cut by 3 bases, the J end by 0 bases, with 15 bases between. As DNA, the CDR3 is TGTGCCACCAGCAGGGGGGACACAGGTCCCTCTGGAAACACCATATATTTT. Encoded protein: CATSRGDTGPSGNTIYF.

This clone has more than one count but fewer than ten. The rearrangement uses TRBV21-1 and TRBJ2-5; the table's D call of TRBD1 was not tested on the DNA. TRBV21-1 is marked as a pseudogene. This CDR3 has 15 amino acids. In nucleotides, the CDR3 is TGTGCCAGCAGCGGACCTCGGACAGGGGAAGAGACCCAGTACTTC. The encoded protein is CASSGPRTGEETQYF.

This clone was picked up a small number of times. One end of the junction is discordant with germline, which a read error may explain. The rearrangement uses TRBV27 and TRBJ2-7; 7 positions agree with TRBD1. There are 15 residues in the CDR3. Germline V lookup: CDR1 MNHEY, CDR2 SMNVEV (reference sequence). The CDR3: CASRLAWTGGHEQYF. In DNA form, the CDR3 reads TGTGCCAGCCGTTTAGCGTGGACAGGAGGCCACGAGCAGTACTTC.

In its sample, this clone was seen a few times. This rearrangement joins TRBV14 to TRBJ2-1; maybe TRBD2 (5 bases). V lost 2 bases to trimming and J lost 8 bases, with 7 bases between them. The CDR3 is 12 amino acids. Germline CDR1 reads SGHDN; CDR2 reads FVKESK. Here the CDR3 reads CASSQLAYEQFF. CDR3 nucleotide sequence: TGTGCCAGCAGCCAACTAGCTTATGAGCAGTTCTTC. Full variable domain (rest looked up from reference TRBV14 and TRBJ2-1): EAGVTQFPSHSVIEKGQTVTLRCDPISGHDNLYWYRRVMGKEIKFLLHFVKESKQDESGMPNNRFLAERTGGTYSTLKVQPAELEDSGVYFCASSQLAYEQFFGPGTRLTVL.

This rearrangement joins TRBV23-1 to TRBJ1-2; possible D gene TRBD1, 6 bases. TRBV23-1 is assigned to the ORF class and has an uncertain function. Trimming cost V 2 bases and J 7 bases, with 26 bases left between them. The CDR3 consists of 18 residues. This chain's CDR3 is CASSQTGTVQLGGGGYTF. The CDR3 coding sequence is TGCGCCAGCAGTCAAACCGGGACCGTTCAACTAGGGGGTGGTGGCTACACCTTC.

In nucleotides, the CDR3 is TGTGCCAGCAGCTTAGGGACAGGGGTGGGTGAAAAACTGTTTTTT. Translation: CASSLGTGVGEKLFF. This rearrangement joins TRBV7-8 to TRBJ1-4; 9 nucleotides align to TRBD1. This CDR3 region has 15 residues. V shed 1 base and J 7 bases; nucleotides not matched to a gene: 4. Germline lookup yields CDR1 SGHVS and CDR2 FQNEAQ.

This clone was seen many times. This sequence joins TRBV10-3 and TRBJ2-3; TRBD2 aligns across 11 bases. Germline V gives CDR1 ENHRY, CDR2 SYGVKD. V lost 4 bases, J lost 4 bases, and 4 bases stayed unmatched. CDR3 length equals 15 residues. The CDR3 protein is CAISGLAGNADTQYF. CDR3 nucleotide sequence: TGTGCCATCAGTGGACTAGCGGGGAACGCAGATACGCAGTATTTT.

The chain has TRBV11-3 and TRBJ2-4; TRBD2 is a possible D gene (5 bases). V lost 7 bases and J 8 bases, leaving 15 bases between the germline ends. Germline V lookup: CDR1 SGHNT, CDR2 YENEEA. CDR3 length: 13 amino acids. CDR3 residues: CASNRGFTDIQYF. The CDR3 region has the DNA TGTGCCAGCAACCGCGGGTTTACGGACATTCAGTACTTC.

This clone was picked up a small number of times. The DNA for the CDR3 is TGTGCCAGCTCCGATGAGCCGTTATCCTACGAGCAGTACTTC. It is translated as CASSDEPLSYEQYF. The genes are TRBV18 and TRBJ2-7; D unclear. CDR3 size: 14 residues. CDR1 KGHSH and CDR2 LQKENI come from the germline V gene. The V end lost 6 bases, the J end lost 1 base, and 13 bases lay between the germline ends.

In its sample, this clone was seen a few times. V usage is TRBV19 and J usage is TRBJ2-1; TRBD2 agrees at 7 bases. V lost 5 bases to trimming and J lost 10 bases; unmatched junction nucleotides: 11. Per the germline V gene, CDR1 is LNHDA and CDR2 is SQIVND (reference sequence). The CDR3 runs 14 residues. The CDR3 nucleotides are TGTGCCAGTAGTTCGGGGGAGGGGAGGGACGAGCAGTTCTTC. It codes for CASSSGEGRDEQFF.

The chain combines TRBV18 with TRBJ1-1; D gene ambiguous. The CDR3 contains 12 residues. The ends were cut back, 4 bases at V and 8 bases at J, with 11 bases in the middle. Germline assignment: CDR1 KGHSH and CDR2 LQKENI. The CDR3 sequence is CASSRAREEAFF. In nucleotides, the CDR3 is TGTGCCAGCTCACGGGCCCGGGAGGAAGCTTTCTTT. The full variable domain, its missing parts supplied by reference TRBV18 and TRBJ1-1, is NAGVMQNPRHLVRRRGQEARLRCSPMKGHSHVYWYRQLPEEGLKFMVYLQKENIIDESGMPKERFSAEFPKEGPSILRIQQVVRGDSAAYFCASSRAREEAFFGQGTRLTVV.

There are a few counts of this clone. The rearrangement uses TRBV6-5 and TRBJ2-5; TRBD2 is a possible D gene (6 bases). V gave up 6 bases and J gave up 2 bases, with 10 bases separating them. From germline, CDR1 is MNHEY and CDR2 SVGAGI. This CDR3 contains 13 residues. CDR3 DNA: TGTGCCAGCAGGGAGGGTTTACAAGAGACCCAGTACTTC. Residues: CASREGLQETQYF.

This clone showed up just a few times. This CDR3 is CASSPLWSSYEQYF. The DNA for the CDR3 is TGTGCCAGCAGCCCCTTGTGGAGCTCCTACGAGCAGTACTTC. This chain joins TRBV4-2 and TRBJ2-7; D unresolved. This CDR3 has 14 amino acids. Germline V CDR1 and CDR2: LGHNA, YNFKEQ. Trimming left V 4 bases short and J 0 bases short, with 10 bases between.

The table lists this clone with many counts. The rearrangement links TRBV19 to TRBJ2-5; 11 nucleotides match TRBD2. V dropped 7 bases and J dropped 0; count of bases not matched to a gene: 10. The CDR3 runs 17 residues. Germline values: CDR1 LNHDA, CDR2 SQIVND (reference sequence). In nucleotides, the CDR3 is TGTGCCAGTACCCTCTCTCCGACTAGCGGGAACCAAGAGACCCAGTACTTC. This gives the protein CASTLSPTSGNQETQYF. Based on the CDR3 plus reference TRBV19 and TRBJ2-5, the full variable domain is DGGITQSPKYLFRKEGQNVTLSCEQNLNHDAMYWYRQDPGQGLRLIYYSQIVNDFQKGDIAEGYSVSREKKESFPLTVTSAQKNPTAFYLCASTLSPTSGNQETQYFGPGTRLLVL.

The chain links TRBV25-1 to TRBJ2-3, with D perhaps matching TRBD2 (5 bases). The germline V gene encodes CDR1 MGHDK and CDR2 SYGVNS. Trimming removed 3 bases at V and 1 base at J, with 11 bases between. This CDR3 region has 15 residues. The CDR3 loop reads CASSDLGRGTDTQYF. The CDR3 DNA reads TGTGCCAGCAGTGACCTCGGGCGGGGCACAGATACGCAGTATTTT.

A few counts support this clone. The V and J genes are TRBV5-1 and TRBJ1-2; TRBD1 agrees at 7 bases. Germline V gives CDR1 SGHRS, CDR2 YFSETQ. J gave up 7 bases and V 6 bases, and 9 bases lay outside the gene matches. This CDR3 region has 13 residues. CDR3 in amino acids: CASTFDRAGGYTF. The CDR3, as DNA: TGCGCCAGCACCTTTGACAGGGCCGGTGGCTACACCTTC.

The chain carries TRBV7-8 and TRBJ2-7; 8 bases match TRBD2. J lost 7 bases, V lost 5 bases, and 7 bases had no gene match. The CDR3 loop spans 13 amino acids. Germline CDR1 is SGHVS and CDR2 is FQNEAQ. The CDR3 spells CASSLGTSQEQYF. The CDR3 nucleotides read TGTGCCAGCAGCCTCGGGACTAGTCAAGAGCAGTACTTC. The whole variable domain, filled in from reference TRBV7-8 and TRBJ2-7, reads GAGVSQSPRYKVAKRGQDVALRCDPISGHVSLFWYQQALGQGPEFLTYFQNEAQLDKSGLPSDRFFAERPEGSVSTLKIQRTQQEDSAVYLCASSLGTSQEQYFGPGTRLTVT.

This clone was picked up a small number of times. V gene TRBV6-5 combines with J gene TRBJ1-6; tentatively, D is TRBD1 (5 bases). This CDR3 contains 15 residues. Germline CDR1 MNHEY, CDR2 SVGAGI. The V and J ends lost 4 bases and 11 bases respectively, with 18 bases between them. The CDR3 coding sequence is TGTGCCAGCAGTTCCGCCCCCCGGGACTTGGCACCCCTCCACTTT. This gives the protein CASSSAPRDLAPLHF.

This clone showed up just a few times. V gene TRBV28 combines with J gene TRBJ2-2; D remains ambiguous. There are 12 residues in the CDR3. In germline, CDR1 is MDHEN, CDR2 SYDVKM. Trimming stripped 6 bases from V and 5 bases from J, with 7 bases between. CDR3 loop: CASRLSTGELFF. The CDR3, as DNA: TGTGCCAGCAGACTCTCTACCGGGGAGCTGTTTTTT.

This chain connects TRBV7-2 to TRBJ2-5; 12 bases map to TRBD2. The V gene's germline CDR1 is SGHTA and CDR2 FQGNSA. The CDR3 covers 15 residues. J gave up 4 bases and V 8 bases, and 8 bases lay outside the gene matches. The CDR3: CASGILAGGGETQYF. The CDR3 coding sequence is TGTGCCAGCGGCATCCTAGCGGGAGGGGGAGAGACCCAGTACTTC.

J is TRBJ2-7 and V is TRBV2; tentatively, D is TRBD1 (6 bases). The CDR3 totals 15 residues. V lost 6 bases and J 0 bases, leaving 15 bases between the germline ends. From germline, CDR1 is SNHLY and CDR2 FYNNEI. For the CDR3, the DNA is TGTGCCAGCAGGAGGGACACCACAAGCTCCTACGAGCAGTACTTC. It is translated as CASRRDTTSSYEQYF.

This clone was seen more than once but under ten times. V is TRBV7-2 and J is TRBJ2-1, with 13 bases aligning to TRBD2. The trim removed 1 base at V and 6 bases at J, leaving 9 bases unmatched. CDR1 is SGHTA and CDR2 is FQGNSA in the germline V gene. This CDR3 region has 18 residues. This chain's CDR3 is CASSLVEGLAGLFNEQFF. In nucleotides, the CDR3 is TGTGCCAGCAGCTTAGTGGAGGGACTAGCGGGACTGTTCAATGAGCAGTTCTTC.

This clone was detected a few times. The CDR3 bases are TGTGCCAGCACCGGGGGGACAGGGTACATGCAGTTCTTC. Its protein product is CASTGGTGYMQFF. The chain is built from TRBV6-5 and TRBJ2-1, with 9 bases aligning to TRBD1. Trimming removed 7 bases from V and 12 bases from J; junction bases left unmatched: 10. In germline, CDR1 is MNHEY, CDR2 SVGAGI. The CDR3 sequence is 13 residues long.

The chain combines TRBV5-8 with TRBJ1-1, with a tentative D call TRBD1 (6 bases). Between the trimmed V and J ends, which lost 1 base and 5 bases, there was a span of 15 bases. The germline gives CDR1 SGHTS, CDR2 YDEGEE. This CDR3 contains 15 residues. The CDR3 here is CASSLYLQGKTEAFF. The CDR3 bases are TGTGCCAGCAGCTTGTACCTCCAGGGGAAGACTGAAGCTTTCTTT.

This clone occurred many times. The genes are TRBV7-9 and TRBJ1-5, with D possibly TRBD1 on 5 matching bases. The CDR3 extends over 13 amino acids. Germline V gives CDR1 SEHNR, CDR2 FQNEAQ (reference sequence). V lost 10 bases to trimming and J lost 6 bases, with 16 bases between them. CDR3 nucleotide sequence: TGTGCCACCCAGTGGGGCTCGGGTCAGCCCCAGCATTTT. Protein: CATQWGSGQPQHF.

The rearrangement joins TRBV5-1 to TRBJ2-2; TRBD1 is a possible D gene (6 bases). Trimming took off 3 bases at V and 6 bases at J, with 12 bases between the two ends. The V gene's germline CDR1 is SGHRS and CDR2 YFSETQ. The CDR3 totals 14 residues. CDR3 nucleotides: TGCGCCAGCAGCTCCCAGGGGTCCCCCGGGGAGCTGTTTTTT. This codes for CASSSQGSPGELFF.

This clone appeared a few times. The rearrangement joins TRBV6-6 to TRBJ1-1; 7 bases are a match to TRBD1. V was pared by 5 bases and J by 0 bases, with 6 bases of the junction left unmatched. This CDR3 region has 15 residues. The germline V gene has CDR1 MNHNY and CDR2 SVGAGI (reference sequence). The chain's CDR3 is CASSGGTALNTEAFF. In nucleotides, the CDR3 is TGTGCCAGCAGTGGGGGGACAGCCCTGAACACTGAAGCTTTCTTT.